Presented here are 8 T cell receptor beta chains from one specimen sequenced in a study of blood T cell repertoires in COVID-19. TCRdb's copy holds only in-frame clones and misses some; the assay was immunoSEQ multiplex PCR. This sample has just over 650,000 clones, with around 89% found just once. The material sequenced was peripheral blood. These receptors all stem from a woman under 30 with acute or convalescent COVID-19.

With respect to this clone: Other nucleotide sequences in the sample specify the same CDR3. The chain couples TRBV3-1 (or the pseudogene TRBV3-2) to TRBJ2-3; D ambiguous. Germline loops: CDR1 LGHDT, CDR2 YNNKEL (reference sequence). The CDR3 is 15 amino acids. Trimming shortened V by 4 bases and J by 4 bases, and 15 bases separated the two germline ends. CDR3 bases: TGTGCCAGCAGCCGACGGAGACCCAGTGCAGATACGCAGTATTTT. Translated, it gives CASSRRRPSADTQYF.

The chain links TRBV6-2 or TRBV6-3 to TRBJ2-1; 7 nucleotides align to TRBD1. V trimming: 2 bases; J trimming: 2 bases; junction bases outside the gene matches: 6. This CDR3 comprises 16 residues. Germline V gene sequence: CDR1 MNHEY, CDR2 SVGEGT. CDR3 in amino acids: CASSYSRQGAYNEQFF. CDR3 coding DNA: TGTGCCAGCAGTTACAGTCGGCAGGGGGCCTACAATGAGCAGTTCTTC.

The chain is built from TRBV29-1 and TRBJ2-1, with TRBD1 as a possible D gene (5 bases). The germline V gene has CDR1 SQVTM and CDR2 ANQGSEA. Trimming removed 6 bases at V and 7 bases at J, with 13 bases between. The CDR3 contains 12 residues. The CDR3 DNA reads TGCAGCGTGAGGCAGGGCCATAATGAGCAGTTCTTC. Translating it yields CSVRQGHNEQFF.

The chain links TRBV19 to TRBJ1-1, with D unclear. V was pared by 6 bases and J by 3 bases, with 5 bases between. CDR1 is LNHDA, CDR2 SQIVND, per germline (reference sequence). This CDR3 comprises 11 residues. The CDR3 bases are TGTGCCAGTAGGAGCGACACTGAAGCTTTCTTT. This gives the protein CASRSDTEAFF.

The rearrangement uses TRBV18 and TRBJ2-2; D is perhaps TRBD1 (6 bases). This CDR3 comprises 17 residues. Germline V CDR1 and CDR2: KGHSH, LQKENI. V was trimmed by 3 bases and J by 2 bases, leaving 16 bases between them. The CDR3 sequence is CASSPVRVDSNTGELFF. The CDR3 DNA reads as TGTGCCAGCTCACCCGTTAGAGTGGACAGCAACACCGGGGAGCTGTTTTTT.

V is TRBV5-1 and J is TRBJ1-1, with 10 bases that match TRBD1. Per the germline V gene, CDR1 is SGHRS and CDR2 is YFSETQ. The CDR3 is made up of 16 amino acids. Trimming removed 3 bases from V and 7 bases from J; junction bases left unmatched: 12. CDR3 residues: CASSSGTGVASDEAFF. In DNA, the CDR3 is TGCGCCAGCAGCTCTGGGACAGGGGTGGCCTCGGATGAAGCTTTCTTT.

CDR3 DNA: TGTGCCACCATTTTACAGGGTGGGACAGATACGCAGTATTTT. Its translation is CATILQGGTDTQYF. The chain has TRBV6-5 and TRBJ2-3, with D tentatively TRBD1 (6 bases). Trimming left V 10 bases short and J 3 bases short, with 17 bases between. The CDR3 covers 14 residues. Germline-derived CDR1 and CDR2 are MNHEY and SVGAGI.

The rearrangement joins TRBV6-1 to TRBJ1-6; no firm D call. Trimming shortened V by 3 bases and J by 5 bases, and 11 bases separated the two germline ends. CDR1 and CDR2 (germline): MNHNS, SASEGT. The CDR3 contains 15 residues. The CDR3 nucleotides are TGTGCCAGCAGTGATGAAGTACTGAATAATTCACCCCTCCACTTT. Translated: CASSDEVLNNSPLHF.